This T cell receptor (beta chain) was retrieved from a study of shared clonotypes between healthy human individuals (dated by TCRdb to the early 2020s). Study-level background: The cohort included three men and a couple of women between 18 and 49 years of age. For each donor, three plates each were used for CD4 naive and CD4 memory, two plates were used for CD8 naive, and one plate was used for CD8 memory. Blood TCR repertoires of five healthy adults were deeply sequenced to estimate repertoire size and the extent of clonotype sharing between individuals. To increase sequencing depth and limit assay-specific biases, different laboratories used diverse techniques to prepare libraries and sequence TCR repertoires. Per donor, leukapheresis produced somewhere between about 0.9 and 9.5 billion PBMCs. The study at large found these results: When a few donors were compared, the shared fraction of clonotypes was approximately 5% for naive CD4, around 3.6% for naive CD8, more than 2% for memory CD4, and 0.4% for memory CD8. Higher generation probabilities were observed for clonotypes shared by all four sorted-subset donors than for non-shared clonotypes. Estimated clonotype richness was generally larger for naive than for memory subsets. Sampling was limited to blood, and TCR repertoires in tissue likely differ from TCR repertoires in blood. Pairwise subsampling led to the expectation that sequencing depth would affect the degree of clonotype sharing among donors. Incomplete sequencing was indicated by rarefaction of sorted-subset datasets, despite the large sequencing depth. Because the study included a small number of donors, the genetic and exposure-history diversity represented was limited.

The donors were healthy, HIV-negative adults who had no recently reported acute infections or vaccinations. Every donor was a Caucasian adult living in Nashville, Tennessee, USA. Magnetic negative selection was used to enrich CD4+ T cells, after which naive cells were positively selected on CD45RA and the negative fraction became the memory subset. Blood was collected by leukapheresis, and PBMCs were isolated by Ficoll-Histopaque density gradient centrifugation and then cryopreserved in liquid nitrogen vapor phase. Purity and quantity of every magnetically sorted T cell population were checked by analytical flow cytometry. Each sorted fraction had its genomic DNA isolated and then quantified by UV absorbance on a Nanodrop 2000c. The CDR3 runs 12 residues from the cysteine to the phenylalanine. Only CDR3 DNA remains: 36 bases, in frame from the first base. The V end loses 5 bases and the J end loses 8 bases, and a stretch of 9 bases separates them. CDR1 SGHNT and CDR2 YENEEA are derived from the germline V gene.

This clone was detected a few times. Its target antigen remains unknown. No qualities accompany the bases; no much larger clone lies one base away. Using the deep immunoSEQ assay, TCR CDR3 regions were amplified from genomic DNA by multiplex PCR. For each cell subset, the extracted genomic DNA was distributed evenly across all wells of several immunoSEQ 96-well plates, and each plate served as one replicate. For sorted subsets, each replicate PCR was loaded with around 220 ng genomic DNA, equivalent to about 30,000 T cell genomes. The purified libraries were quantified using a Qubit 3.0 fluorometer, sized with a Bioanalyzer 2100, and then quantified again using the KAPA Library Quantification kit. A separate single-read 150-cycle Illumina NextSeq 550 flow cell was used to sequence each immunoSEQ 96-well plate. The authors' pipeline ran thus. Because the immunoSEQ output held only junctional sequences and lacked quality scores, the filtering could not match the filtering applied to full-length reads. Sequences were annotated with PyIR, a Python wrapper for IgBLAST v1.9, using IMGT germline references to assign V/J genes and CDR3. Reads were filtered out if the reads had weak V/J assignments (E-value above 1e-6), no CDR3, stop codons, out-of-frame junctions, or ambiguous translated residues. A V3J clonotype was defined by an identical inferred V gene, J gene, and CDR3 amino acid sequence. Percentage overlap between repertoires was computed as shared unique clonotypes divided by the size of the smaller repertoire. Repertoire richness was assessed with RTK rarefaction, the Chao1 estimator, and Recon v2.1 estimates of unobserved clonotypes. Generation probabilities for all TCRbeta clonotypes obtained by the gDNA method from four donors were computed using OLGA. The immuneACCESS repertoire file appears here via TCRdb, limited to in-frame rearrangements. These files lack a portion of the clones; in checked studies, under half of the deficit traces to unresolved V genes, and the cause of the others is not known. The V and J calls and clone size were taken over from that table, and D and trimming were inferred from the DNA. For this sample there are about 2.4 million clones; more than 90% appear just once. The top ten clones comprise over 0.12% of the sample.

Sequencing used naive CD4+ T cells sorted from blood. This specimen's cell subset or site label, interpreted: CD45RA+ positively selected. The clonotype comes from a man aged 18 to 30 in good health. The chain employs TRBV11-3 and TRBJ2-2; confidence is insufficient to name the D gene. At the DNA level, the sequence is TGTGCCAGCAGCCCCTACATGGGGGAGCTGTTTTTT. It codes for CASSPYMGELFF.